Measured by frequency, the clone carrying this TCR beta chain is medium-sized (0.01 to 0.1%). Its antigen is unidentified. The data derive from a study of synovial regulatory T cells in juvenile arthritis. The CDR3 extends over 14 amino acids. No DNA is recorded. Germline values: CDR1 MNHEY, CDR2 SMNVEV (reference sequence). Assay used: immunoSEQ multiplex PCR; TCRdb lists only in-frame clones, some missing. Here the sample table reports approximately 1,300 clones. General study points: Blood Treg cells that were inflammation-associated showed lower TCR diversity than other blood Treg cells. Synovial Teff and blood CPL repertoires partially overlapped with iaTreg TCR repertoires, which were largely patient-private.

The chain employs TRBV27 and TRBJ2-2; TCRdb gives TRBD1 as the D gene, but with no DNA this cannot be confirmed. This clonotype was sampled from a donor between 2 and 29 years old with juvenile idiopathic arthritis. Specimen: Treg cells from blood. The subset is: HLA-DR+ inflammation-associated blood Treg cells. The CDR3 loop is CASRGQGRTGELFF.